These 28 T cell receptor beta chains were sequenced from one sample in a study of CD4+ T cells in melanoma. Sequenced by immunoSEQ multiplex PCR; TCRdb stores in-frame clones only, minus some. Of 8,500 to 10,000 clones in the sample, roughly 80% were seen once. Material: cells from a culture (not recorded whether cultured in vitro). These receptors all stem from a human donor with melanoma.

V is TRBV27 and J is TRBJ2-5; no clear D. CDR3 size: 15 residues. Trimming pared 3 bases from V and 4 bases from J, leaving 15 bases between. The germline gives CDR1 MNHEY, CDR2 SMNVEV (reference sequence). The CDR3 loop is CASSFPRHLRETQYF. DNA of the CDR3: TGTGCCAGCAGTTTCCCAAGACACCTTCGAGAGACCCAGTACTTC.

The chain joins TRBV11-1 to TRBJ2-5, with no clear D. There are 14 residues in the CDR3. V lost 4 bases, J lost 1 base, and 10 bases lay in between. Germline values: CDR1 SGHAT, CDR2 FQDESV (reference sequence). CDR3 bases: TGTGCCAGCAGCTCCCAACGGGCCCAAGAGACCCAGTACTTC. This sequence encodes CASSSQRAQETQYF.

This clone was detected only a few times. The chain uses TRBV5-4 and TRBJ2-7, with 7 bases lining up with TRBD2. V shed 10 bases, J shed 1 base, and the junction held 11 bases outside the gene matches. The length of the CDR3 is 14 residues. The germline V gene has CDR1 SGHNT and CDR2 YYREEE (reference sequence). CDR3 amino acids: CASSRDYLSYEQYF. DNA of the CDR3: TGTGCCTCGAGCCGGGACTACCTATCCTACGAGCAGTACTTC. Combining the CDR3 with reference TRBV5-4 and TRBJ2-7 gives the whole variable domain ETGVTQSPTHLIKTRGQQVTLRCSSQSGHNTVSWYQQALGQGPQFIFQYYREEENGRGNFPPRFSGLQFPNYSSELNVNALELDDSALYLCASSRDYLSYEQYFGPGTRLTVT.

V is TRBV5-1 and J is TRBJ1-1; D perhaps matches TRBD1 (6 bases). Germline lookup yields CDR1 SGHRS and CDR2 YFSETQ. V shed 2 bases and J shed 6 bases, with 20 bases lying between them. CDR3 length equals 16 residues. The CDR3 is CASSLDRDIRVSEAFF. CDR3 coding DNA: TGCGCCAGCAGCTTAGACCGGGACATTAGGGTCTCTGAAGCTTTCTTT.

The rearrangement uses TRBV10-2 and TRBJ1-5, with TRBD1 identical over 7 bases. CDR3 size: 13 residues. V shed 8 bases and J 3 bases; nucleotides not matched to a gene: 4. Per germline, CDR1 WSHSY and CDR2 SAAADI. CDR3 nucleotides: TGCGCCAGCCGACAGGGCTTCAATCAGCCCCAGCATTTT. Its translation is CASRQGFNQPQHF.

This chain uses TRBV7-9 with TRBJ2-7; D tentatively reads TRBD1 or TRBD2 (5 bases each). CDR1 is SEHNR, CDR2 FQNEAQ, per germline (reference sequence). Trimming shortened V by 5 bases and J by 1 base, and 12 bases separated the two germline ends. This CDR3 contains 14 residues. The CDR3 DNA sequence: TGTGCCAGCAGCGGGGGAGCGGTGTCCTACGAGCAGTACTTC. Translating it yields CASSGGAVSYEQYF.

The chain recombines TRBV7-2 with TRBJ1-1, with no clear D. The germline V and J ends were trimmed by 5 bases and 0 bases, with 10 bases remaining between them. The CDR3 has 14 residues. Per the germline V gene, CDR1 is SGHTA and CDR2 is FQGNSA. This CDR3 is CASSRQPLNTEAFF. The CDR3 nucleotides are TGTGCCAGCAGCCGCCAGCCCTTGAACACTGAAGCTTTCTTT.

Here the CDR3 reads CAISRQGRDNEQFF. For the CDR3, the DNA is TGTGCCATCAGTAGACAGGGTAGGGACAATGAGCAGTTCTTC. The genes are TRBV10-3 and TRBJ2-1, with 7 bases aligning to TRBD1. Germline V gene lookup returns CDR1 ENHRY and CDR2 SYGVKD. The CDR3 length is 14 residues. The V gene end was trimmed by 5 bases and the J gene end by 5 bases; junction bases not matched to a gene: 6.

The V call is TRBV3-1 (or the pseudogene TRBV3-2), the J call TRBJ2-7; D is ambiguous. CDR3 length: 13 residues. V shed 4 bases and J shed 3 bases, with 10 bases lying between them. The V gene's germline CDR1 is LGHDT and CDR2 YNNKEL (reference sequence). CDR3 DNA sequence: TGTGCCAGCAGCCGCACTTGGGGCTACGAGCAGTACTTC. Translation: CASSRTWGYEQYF.

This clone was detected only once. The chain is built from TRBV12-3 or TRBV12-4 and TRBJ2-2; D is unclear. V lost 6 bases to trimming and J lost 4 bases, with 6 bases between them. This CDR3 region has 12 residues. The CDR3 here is CASRYGTGELFF. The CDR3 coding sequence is TGTGCCAGCAGGTACGGCACCGGGGAGCTGTTTTTT.

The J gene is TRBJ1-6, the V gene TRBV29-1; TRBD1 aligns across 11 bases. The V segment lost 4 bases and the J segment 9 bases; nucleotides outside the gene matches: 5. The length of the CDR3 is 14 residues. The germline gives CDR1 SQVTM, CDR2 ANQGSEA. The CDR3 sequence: CSVGTGGVGSPLHF. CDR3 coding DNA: TGCAGCGTTGGGACAGGGGGCGTAGGTTCACCCCTCCACTTT.

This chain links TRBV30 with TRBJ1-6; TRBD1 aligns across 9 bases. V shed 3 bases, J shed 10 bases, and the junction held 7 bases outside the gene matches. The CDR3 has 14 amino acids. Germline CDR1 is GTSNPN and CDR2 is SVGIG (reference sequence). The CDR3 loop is CAWSHRDRVSPLHF. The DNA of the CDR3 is TGTGCCTGGAGCCACCGGGACAGGGTCTCACCCCTCCACTTT.

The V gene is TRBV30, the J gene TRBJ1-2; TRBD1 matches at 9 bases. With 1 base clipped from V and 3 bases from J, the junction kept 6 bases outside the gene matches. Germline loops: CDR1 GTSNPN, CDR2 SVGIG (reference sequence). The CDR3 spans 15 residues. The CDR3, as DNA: TGTGCCTGGAGTGGTGGGACAGGGTCGTACTATGGCTACACCTTC. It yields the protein CAWSGGTGSYYGYTF.

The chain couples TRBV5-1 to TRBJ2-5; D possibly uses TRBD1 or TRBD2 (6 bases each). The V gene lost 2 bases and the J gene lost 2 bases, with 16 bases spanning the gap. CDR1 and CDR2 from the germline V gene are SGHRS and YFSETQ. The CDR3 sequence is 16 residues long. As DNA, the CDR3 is TGCGCCAGCAGCTTCGGGGGCGGGCAGGGTCAAGAGACCCAGTACTTC. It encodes CASSFGGGQGQETQYF.

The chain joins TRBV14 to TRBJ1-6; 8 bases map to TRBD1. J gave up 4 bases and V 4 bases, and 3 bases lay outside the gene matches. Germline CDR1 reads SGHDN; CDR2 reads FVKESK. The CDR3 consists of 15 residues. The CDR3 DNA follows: TGTGCCAGCAGCCCGACAGGGGTTTATAATTCACCCCTCCACTTT. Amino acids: CASSPTGVYNSPLHF.

The DNA of the CDR3 is TGTGCCAGCTCCCAAGGGCGTGCACAGGGCACTGAAGCTTTCTTT. Translating it yields CASSQGRAQGTEAFF. The chain carries TRBV18 and TRBJ1-1; D might be TRBD1 (6 bases). The V end was cut by 6 bases, the J end by 4 bases, with 18 bases between. This CDR3 has 15 amino acids. Germline CDR1 KGHSH, CDR2 LQKENI.

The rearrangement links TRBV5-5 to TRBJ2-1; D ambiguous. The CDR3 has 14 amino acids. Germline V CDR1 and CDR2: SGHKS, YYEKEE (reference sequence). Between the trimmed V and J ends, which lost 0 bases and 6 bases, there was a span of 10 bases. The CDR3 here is CASSLVTLANEQFF. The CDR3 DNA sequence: TGTGCCAGCAGCTTGGTGACCCTCGCCAATGAGCAGTTCTTC.

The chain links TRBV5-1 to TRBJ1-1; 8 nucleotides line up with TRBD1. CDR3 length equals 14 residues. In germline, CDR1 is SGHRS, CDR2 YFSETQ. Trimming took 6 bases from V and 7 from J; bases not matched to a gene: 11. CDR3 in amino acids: CASKPDRGASEAFF. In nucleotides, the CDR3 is TGCGCCAGCAAACCAGACAGGGGCGCGAGTGAAGCTTTCTTT.

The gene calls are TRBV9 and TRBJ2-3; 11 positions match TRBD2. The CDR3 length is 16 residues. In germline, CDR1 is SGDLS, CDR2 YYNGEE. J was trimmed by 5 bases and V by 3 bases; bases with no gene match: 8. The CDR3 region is CASSAGKGTSGDTQYF. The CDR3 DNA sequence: TGTGCCAGCAGCGCCGGAAAAGGGACTAGCGGAGATACGCAGTATTTT.

The DNA for the CDR3 is TGTGCCAGCAGCGTGGGAGTCTCTGGAAACACCATATATTTT. Its translation: CASSVGVSGNTIYF. The chain has TRBV9 and TRBJ1-3; no reliable D call. The CDR3 sequence is 14 residues long. CDR1 SGDLS and CDR2 YYNGEE come from the germline V gene. V lost 2 bases and J 0 bases, leaving 6 bases between the germline ends.

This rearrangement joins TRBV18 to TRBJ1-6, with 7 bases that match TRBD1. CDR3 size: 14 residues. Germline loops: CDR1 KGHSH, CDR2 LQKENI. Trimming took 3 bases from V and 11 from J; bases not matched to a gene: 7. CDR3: CASSPNRGETPLHF. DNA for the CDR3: TGTGCCAGCTCACCGAACAGGGGAGAGACACCCCTCCACTTT.

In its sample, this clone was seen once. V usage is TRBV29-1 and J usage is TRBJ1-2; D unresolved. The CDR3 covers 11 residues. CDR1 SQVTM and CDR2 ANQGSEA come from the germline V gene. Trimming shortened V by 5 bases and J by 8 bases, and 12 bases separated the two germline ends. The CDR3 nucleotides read TGCAGCGTTCGTTCCGCTTTGGGCTACACCTTC. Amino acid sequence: CSVRSALGYTF.

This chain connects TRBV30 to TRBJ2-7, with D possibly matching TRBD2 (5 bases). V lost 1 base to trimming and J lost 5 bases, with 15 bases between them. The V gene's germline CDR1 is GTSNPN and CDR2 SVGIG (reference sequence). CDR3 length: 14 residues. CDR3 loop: CAWSAGYAGHEQYF. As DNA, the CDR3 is TGTGCCTGGAGTGCGGGCTATGCGGGCCACGAGCAGTACTTC.

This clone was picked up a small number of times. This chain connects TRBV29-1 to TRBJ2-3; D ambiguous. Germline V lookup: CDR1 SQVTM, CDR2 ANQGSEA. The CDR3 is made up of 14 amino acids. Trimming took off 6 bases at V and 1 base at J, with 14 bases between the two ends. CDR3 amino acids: CSVTIVTGTDTQYF. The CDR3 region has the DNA TGCAGCGTAACCATAGTTACCGGCACAGATACGCAGTATTTT.

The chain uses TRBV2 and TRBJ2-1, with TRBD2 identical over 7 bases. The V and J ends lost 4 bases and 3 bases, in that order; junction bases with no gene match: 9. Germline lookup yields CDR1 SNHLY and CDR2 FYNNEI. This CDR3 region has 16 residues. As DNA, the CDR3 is TGTGCCAGCAGTGGGAGTGAGGCGGGGGTCTACAATGAGCAGTTCTTC. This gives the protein CASSGSEAGVYNEQFF.

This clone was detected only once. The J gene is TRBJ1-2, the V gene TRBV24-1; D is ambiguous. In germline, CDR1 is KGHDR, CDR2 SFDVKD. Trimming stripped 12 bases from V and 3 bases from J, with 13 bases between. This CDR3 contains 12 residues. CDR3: CAPQLGDYGYTF. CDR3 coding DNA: TGTGCCCCACAATTGGGAGACTATGGCTACACCTTC.

The CDR3 sequence: CASSPRLGEKLFF. CDR3 nucleotides: TGTGCCAGCAGTCCAAGACTGGGGGAAAAACTGTTTTTT. V is TRBV2 and J is TRBJ1-4; D is uncertain. CDR1 SNHLY and CDR2 FYNNEI come from the germline V gene. V was trimmed by 5 bases and J by 8 bases, leaving 12 bases between them. CDR3 size: 13 residues. Full variable domain (missing parts from reference TRBV2 and TRBJ1-4): EPEVTQTPSHQVTQMGQEVILRCVPISNHLYFYWYRQILGQKVEFLVSFYNNEISEKSEIFDDQFSVERPDGSNFTLKIRSTKLEDSAMYFCASSPRLGEKLFFGSGTQLSVL.

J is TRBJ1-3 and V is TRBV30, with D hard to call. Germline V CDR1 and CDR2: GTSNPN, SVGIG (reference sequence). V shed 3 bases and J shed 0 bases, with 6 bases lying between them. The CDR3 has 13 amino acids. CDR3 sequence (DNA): TGTGCCTGGAGCTTGGGCTCTGGAAACACCATATATTTT. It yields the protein CAWSLGSGNTIYF.